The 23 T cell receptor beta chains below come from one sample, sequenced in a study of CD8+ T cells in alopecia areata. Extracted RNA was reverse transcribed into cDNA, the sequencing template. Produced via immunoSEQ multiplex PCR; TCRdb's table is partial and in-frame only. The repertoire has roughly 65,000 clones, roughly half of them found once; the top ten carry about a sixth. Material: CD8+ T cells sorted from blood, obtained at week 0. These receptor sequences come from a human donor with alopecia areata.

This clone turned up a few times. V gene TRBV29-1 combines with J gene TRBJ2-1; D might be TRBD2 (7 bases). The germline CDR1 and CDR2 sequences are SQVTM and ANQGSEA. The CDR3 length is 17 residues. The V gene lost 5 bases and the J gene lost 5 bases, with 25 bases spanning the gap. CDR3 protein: CSVTHWVGGQLNNEQFF. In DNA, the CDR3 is TGCAGCGTTACCCACTGGGTCGGGGGGCAACTGAACAATGAGCAGTTCTTC.

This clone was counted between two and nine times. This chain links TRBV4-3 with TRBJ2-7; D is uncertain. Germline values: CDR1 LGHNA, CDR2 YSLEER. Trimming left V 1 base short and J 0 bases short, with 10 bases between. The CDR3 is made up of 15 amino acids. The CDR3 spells CASSQGAGYSYEQYF. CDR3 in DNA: TGCGCCAGCAGCCAAGGTGCAGGCTACTCCTACGAGCAGTACTTC.

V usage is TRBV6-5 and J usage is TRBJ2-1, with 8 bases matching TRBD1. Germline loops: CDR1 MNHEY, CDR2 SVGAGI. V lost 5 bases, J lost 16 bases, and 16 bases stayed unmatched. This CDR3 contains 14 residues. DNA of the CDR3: TGTGCCAGCAGTCCGACCGGGACAGGTGCATTTGGTTTCTTC. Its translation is CASSPTGTGAFGFF.

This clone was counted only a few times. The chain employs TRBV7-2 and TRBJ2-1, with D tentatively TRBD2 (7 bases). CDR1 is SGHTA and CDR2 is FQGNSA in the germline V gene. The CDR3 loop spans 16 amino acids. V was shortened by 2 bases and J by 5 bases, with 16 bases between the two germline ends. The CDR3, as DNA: TGTGCCAGCAGCTTAAACTCCGGGGGGCCTAACAATGAGCAGTTCTTC. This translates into CASSLNSGGPNNEQFF.

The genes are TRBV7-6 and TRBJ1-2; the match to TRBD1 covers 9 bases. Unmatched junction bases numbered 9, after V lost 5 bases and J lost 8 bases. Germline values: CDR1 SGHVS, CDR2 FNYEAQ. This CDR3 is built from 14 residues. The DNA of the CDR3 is TGTGCCAGCAGCGCCGGGACAGGGAGGGGAGGCTACACCTTC. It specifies CASSAGTGRGGYTF.

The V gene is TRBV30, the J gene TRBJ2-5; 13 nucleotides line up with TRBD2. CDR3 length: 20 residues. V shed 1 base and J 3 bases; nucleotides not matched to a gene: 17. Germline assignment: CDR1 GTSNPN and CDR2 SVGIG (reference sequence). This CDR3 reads CAWSATRTSGRYGYEETQYF. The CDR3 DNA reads TGTGCCTGGAGTGCAACAAGGACTAGCGGGAGATATGGGTACGAAGAGACCCAGTACTTC. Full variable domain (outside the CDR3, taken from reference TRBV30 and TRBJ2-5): SQTIHQWPATLVQPVGSPLSLECTVEGTSNPNLYWYRQAAGRGLQLLFYSVGIGQISSEVPQNLSASRPQDRQFILSSKKLLLSDSGFYLCAWSATRTSGRYGYEETQYFGPGTRLLVL.

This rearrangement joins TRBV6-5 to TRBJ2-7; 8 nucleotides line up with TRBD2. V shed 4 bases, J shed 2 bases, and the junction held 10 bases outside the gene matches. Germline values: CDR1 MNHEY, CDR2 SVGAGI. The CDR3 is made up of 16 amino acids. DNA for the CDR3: TGTGCCAGCAGTTTAGCGGGGCCACTGGGAACCTACGAGCAGTACTTC. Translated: CASSLAGPLGTYEQYF.

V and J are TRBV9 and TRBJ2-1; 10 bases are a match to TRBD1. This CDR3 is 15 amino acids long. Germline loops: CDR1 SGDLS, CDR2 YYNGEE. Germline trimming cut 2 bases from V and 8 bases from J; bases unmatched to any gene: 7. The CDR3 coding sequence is TGTGCCAGCAGCGTTTCTGGACAGGGGGGCGATGAGCAGTTCTTC. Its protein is CASSVSGQGGDEQFF.

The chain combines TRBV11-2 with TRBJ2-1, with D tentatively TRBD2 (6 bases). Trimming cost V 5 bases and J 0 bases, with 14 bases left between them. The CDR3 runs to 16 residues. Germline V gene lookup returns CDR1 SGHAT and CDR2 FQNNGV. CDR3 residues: CASSQWDSPSYNEQFF. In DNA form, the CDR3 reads TGTGCCAGCAGCCAATGGGACTCACCCTCCTACAATGAGCAGTTCTTC.

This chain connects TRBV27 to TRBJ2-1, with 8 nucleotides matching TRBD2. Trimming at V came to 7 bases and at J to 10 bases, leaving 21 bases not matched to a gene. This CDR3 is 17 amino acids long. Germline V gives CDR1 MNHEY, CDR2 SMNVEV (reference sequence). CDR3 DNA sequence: TGTGCCAGCACCATCTTGGGGAGCGGGAGCCCCCTGGGAGAGCAGTTCTTC. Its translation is CASTILGSGSPLGEQFF.

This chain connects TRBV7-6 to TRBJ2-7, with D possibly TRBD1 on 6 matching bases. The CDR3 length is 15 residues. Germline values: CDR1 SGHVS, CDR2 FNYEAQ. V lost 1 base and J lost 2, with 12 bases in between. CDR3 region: CASSLEGENTYEQYF. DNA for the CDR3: TGTGCCAGCAGCTTAGAGGGGGAGAACACCTACGAGCAGTACTTC.

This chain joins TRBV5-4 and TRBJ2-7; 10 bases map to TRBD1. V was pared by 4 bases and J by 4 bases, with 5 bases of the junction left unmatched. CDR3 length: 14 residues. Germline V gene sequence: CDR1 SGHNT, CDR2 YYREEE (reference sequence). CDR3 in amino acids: CASSGRTGGYEQYF. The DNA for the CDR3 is TGTGCCAGCAGCGGGAGGACAGGGGGGTACGAGCAGTACTTC.

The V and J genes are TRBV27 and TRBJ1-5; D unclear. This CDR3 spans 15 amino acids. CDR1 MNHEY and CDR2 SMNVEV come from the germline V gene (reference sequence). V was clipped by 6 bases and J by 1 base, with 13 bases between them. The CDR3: CASSPPERSNQPQHF. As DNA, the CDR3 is TGTGCCAGCAGCCCCCCCGAGAGGAGCAATCAGCCCCAGCATTTT.

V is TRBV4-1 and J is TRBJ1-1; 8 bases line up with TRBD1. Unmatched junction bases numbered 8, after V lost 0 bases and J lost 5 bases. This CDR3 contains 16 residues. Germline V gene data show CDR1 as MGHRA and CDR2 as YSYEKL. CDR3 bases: TGCGCCAGCAGCCAAGATCCCCCAGGGGGCAGGACTGAAGCTTTCTTT. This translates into CASSQDPPGGRTEAFF.

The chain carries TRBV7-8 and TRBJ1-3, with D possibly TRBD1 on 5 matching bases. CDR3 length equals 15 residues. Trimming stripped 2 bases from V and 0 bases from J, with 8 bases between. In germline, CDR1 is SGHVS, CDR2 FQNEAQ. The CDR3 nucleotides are TGTGCCAGCAGCTTAAGTGGACACTCTGGAAACACCATATATTTT. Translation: CASSLSGHSGNTIYF.

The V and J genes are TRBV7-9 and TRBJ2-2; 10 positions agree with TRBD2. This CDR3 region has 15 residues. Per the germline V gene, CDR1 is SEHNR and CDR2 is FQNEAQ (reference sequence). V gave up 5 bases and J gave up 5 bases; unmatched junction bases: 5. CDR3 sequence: CASSKREGRTGELFF. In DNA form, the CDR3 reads TGTGCCAGCAGCAAGCGGGAGGGCCGGACCGGGGAGCTGTTTTTT.

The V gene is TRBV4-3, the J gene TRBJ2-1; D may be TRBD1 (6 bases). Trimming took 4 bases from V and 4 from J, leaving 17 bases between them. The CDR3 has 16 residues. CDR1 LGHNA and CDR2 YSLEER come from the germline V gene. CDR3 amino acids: CASSPTGNHFYNEQFF. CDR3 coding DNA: TGCGCCAGCAGCCCCACAGGGAATCATTTTTACAATGAGCAGTTCTTC.

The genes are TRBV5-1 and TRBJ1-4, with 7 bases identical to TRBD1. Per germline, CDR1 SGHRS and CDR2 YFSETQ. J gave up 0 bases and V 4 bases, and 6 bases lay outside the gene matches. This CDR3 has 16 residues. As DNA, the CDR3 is TGCGCCAGCAGCGCGTGGGGGACAGCAACTAATGAAAAACTGTTTTTT. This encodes CASSAWGTATNEKLFF.

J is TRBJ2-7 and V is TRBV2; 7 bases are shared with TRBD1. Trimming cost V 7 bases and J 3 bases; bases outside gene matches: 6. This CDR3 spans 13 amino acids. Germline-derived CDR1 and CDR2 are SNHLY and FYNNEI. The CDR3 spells CASMGTDHYEQYF. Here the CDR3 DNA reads TGTGCCAGCATGGGGACAGACCACTACGAGCAGTACTTC.

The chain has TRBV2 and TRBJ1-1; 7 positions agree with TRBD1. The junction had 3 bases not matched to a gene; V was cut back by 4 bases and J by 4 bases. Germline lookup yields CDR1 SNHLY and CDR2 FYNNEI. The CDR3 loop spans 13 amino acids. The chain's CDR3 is CASSGTGATEAFF. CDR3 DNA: TGTGCCAGCAGTGGGACAGGCGCCACTGAAGCTTTCTTT.

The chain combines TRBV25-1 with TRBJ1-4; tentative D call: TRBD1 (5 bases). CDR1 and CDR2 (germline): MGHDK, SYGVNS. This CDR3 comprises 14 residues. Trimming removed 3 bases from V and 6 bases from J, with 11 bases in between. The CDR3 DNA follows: TGTGCCAGCAGTGAGTCAGGGTCCGATGAAAAACTGTTTTTT. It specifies CASSESGSDEKLFF.

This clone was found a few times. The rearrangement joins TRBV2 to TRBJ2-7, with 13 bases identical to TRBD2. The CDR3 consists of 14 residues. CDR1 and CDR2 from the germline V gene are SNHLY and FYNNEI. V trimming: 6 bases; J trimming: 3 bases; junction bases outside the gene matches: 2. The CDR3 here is CASRGTSGNYEQYF. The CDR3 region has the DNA TGTGCCAGCAGGGGGACTAGCGGGAACTACGAGCAGTACTTC.

The CDR3 reads CASSSGRNYEQYF. The CDR3 coding sequence is TGTGCCAGCAGTTCTGGCAGGAACTACGAGCAGTACTTC. V is TRBV6-5 and J is TRBJ2-7; the D is unclear. V lost 4 bases to trimming and J lost 3 bases, with 10 bases between them. Germline CDR1 MNHEY, CDR2 SVGAGI. The CDR3 consists of 13 residues.